This is a list of T cell receptor beta chains from one sample in a study of blood T cell repertoires in COVID-19. Profiling relied on immunoSEQ multiplex PCR, and the TCRdb table lists in-frame clones only, not all of them. The profile covers tens of thousands of clones, with around 80% appearing a single time and under 9% taken by the ten largest. What was sequenced was peripheral blood. These receptors came from a human donor in a cohort sampled during active COVID-19. CDR3s include the opening cysteine and the closing phenylalanine or tryptophan. A D gene is named only where the DNA matches it firmly. Some rows have no size entry. The others give once, few or many, or a class for an expanded clone.

length | J | size | V | D | CDR3 | DNA
13 | TRBJ2-1 | NA | TRBV27 | NA | CASRRSSYNEQFF | TGTGCCAGCAGACGGAGCTCCTACAATGAGCAGTTCTTC
11 | TRBJ2-7 | NA | TRBV20-1 | NA | CSARQGYEQYF | TGCAGTGCTAGACAGGGGTACGAGCAGTACTTC
16 | TRBJ2-1 | NA | TRBV9 | TRBD1 | CASSAAGTGYYNEQFF | TGTGCCAGCAGCGCAGCCGGGACAGGGTACTACAATGAGCAGTTCTTC
12 | TRBJ2-5 | once | TRBV2 | TRBD2 | CASSVGGETQYF | TGTGCCAGCAGTGTGGGGGGGGAGACCCAGTACTTC
16 | TRBJ2-7 | NA | TRBV28 | NA | CASSLGVGSGSYEQYF | TGTGCCAGCAGCCTCGGAGTGGGTAGCGGATCCTACGAGCAGTACTTC
16 | TRBJ1-5 | NA | TRBV10-2 | TRBD1 | CASSEGTESRLQPQHF | TGCGCCAGCAGTGAGGGGACAGAATCCCGCCTCCAGCCCCAGCATTTT
15 | TRBJ1-3 | NA | TRBV7-2 | NA | CASSIPRAGVDTIYF | TGTGCCAGCAGCATACCCAGGGCAGGGGTGGACACCATATATTTT
13 | TRBJ1-2 | NA | TRBV7-2 | NA | CASSSRLGYGYTF | TGTGCCAGCAGCTCGAGGCTCGGCTATGGCTACACCTTC
18 | TRBJ2-1 | once | TRBV4-3 | TRBD2 | CASSQKRLLAGGDNEQFF | TGCGCCAGCAGCCAAAAAAGACTACTAGCGGGAGGGGACAATGAGCAGTTCTTC
15 | TRBJ2-7 | NA | TRBV13 | NA | CASSLGYLPSYEQYF | TGTGCCAGCAGCTTAGGCTATTTACCCTCCTACGAGCAGTACTTC
14 | TRBJ1-4 | once | TRBV5-1 | NA | CASSLQGPNEKLFF | TGCGCCAGCAGCTTACAGGGACCGAATGAAAAACTGTTTTTT
13 | TRBJ1-1 | once | TRBV7-2 | TRBD1 | CASSLRQGTEAFF | TGTGCCAGCAGCTTACGACAGGGGACTGAAGCTTTCTTT
15 | TRBJ2-2 | NA | TRBV5-1 | TRBD2 | CASSLSSGYTGELFF | TGCGCCAGCAGCTTAAGTAGCGGGTACACCGGGGAGCTGTTTTTT
17 | TRBJ2-1 | NA | TRBV6-2/TRBV6-3 | TRBD2 | CASSYRSSGRGEDEQFF | TGTGCCAGCAGTTACCGCAGTAGCGGGAGAGGGGAGGATGAGCAGTTCTTC
14 | TRBJ1-1 | NA | TRBV10-3 | NA | CAISDQNWNTEAFF | TGTGCCATCAGTGACCAGAATTGGAACACTGAAGCTTTCTTT
14 | TRBJ1-1 | NA | TRBV5-1 | NA | CASSQLSSGTEAFF | TGCGCCAGCAGCCAGTTATCCAGCGGCACTGAAGCTTTCTTT
14 | TRBJ2-7 | NA | TRBV28 | NA | CASSGGGGRYEQYF | TGTGCCAGCAGTGGTGGAGGGGGCCGCTACGAGCAGTACTTC
12 | TRBJ2-7 | NA | TRBV15 | TRBD1 | CATSRDGTERVF | TGTGCCACCAGCAGAGACGGGACAGAAAGGGTCTTC
15 | TRBJ2-2 | NA | TRBV6-5 | TRBD1 | CASSPGQGGPGELFF | TGTGCCAGCAGCCCGGGACAGGGGGGCCCCGGGGAGCTGTTTTTT
17 | TRBJ1-6 | once | TRBV7-9 | NA | CASSSTILGQKNSPLHF | TGTGCCAGCAGCTCTACTATTCTCGGACAGAAGAATTCACCCCTCCACTTT
15 | TRBJ2-1 | NA | TRBV7-8 | TRBD2 | CASRVSRREANEQFF | TGTGCCAGCCGCGTAAGCCGCCGGGAGGCCAATGAGCAGTTCTTC
14 | TRBJ2-1 | few | TRBV21-1 | NA | CASSLRDCGNEQFF | TGTGCCAGCAGTCTCCGGGACTGTGGCAATGAGCAGTTCTTC
15 | TRBJ1-5 | few | TRBV30 | NA | CAWSVGSNGNQPQHF | TGTGCCTGGAGTGTAGGGAGCAATGGCAATCAGCCCCAGCATTTT
18 | TRBJ2-3 | NA | TRBV5-4 | TRBD2 | CASSTGGLRVGRLDTQYF | TGTGCCAGCAGCACGGGGGGGCTCCGGGTCGGGAGATTAGATACGCAGTATTTT
16 | TRBJ2-1 | NA | TRBV7-6 | NA | CASSLAPGEKYNEQFF | TGTGCCAGCAGCTTAGCGCCGGGAGAAAAATACAATGAGCAGTTCTTC
15 | TRBJ2-3 | NA | TRBV10-1 | NA | CASSERGQATDTQYF | TGCGCCAGCAGTGAGCGGGGACAAGCCACAGATACGCAGTATTTT
14 | TRBJ1-1 | NA | TRBV3-1/TRBV3-2 | NA | CASSPTAGNTEAFF | TGTGCCAGCAGCCCGACAGCTGGGAACACTGAAGCTTTCTTT
15 | TRBJ1-2 | NA | TRBV7-2 | NA | CASSLDQVGLYGYTF | TGTGCCAGCAGCTTAGACCAGGTTGGCCTCTATGGCTACACCTTC
16 | TRBJ2-3 | NA | TRBV7-6 | TRBD2 | CASSPLAGVSTDTQYF | TGTGCCAGCAGCCCATTAGCGGGAGTCAGCACAGATACGCAGTATTTT
13 | TRBJ2-2 | NA | TRBV24-1 | NA | CATSDLRGGELFF | TGTGCCACCAGTGATTTGAGAGGCGGGGAGCTGTTTTTT
15 | TRBJ1-4 | NA | TRBV18 | TRBD1 | CASSPHPPDREKLFF | TGTGCCAGCTCACCACACCCTCCGGACAGGGAAAAACTGTTTTTT
17 | TRBJ1-2 | NA | TRBV18 | TRBD1 | CASSPLGTGGMDYGYTF | TGTGCCAGCTCACCACTTGGGACAGGGGGTATGGACTATGGCTACACCTTC
16 | TRBJ2-1 | NA | TRBV5-1 | TRBD2 | CASSLPGTSGSNEQFF | TGCGCCAGCAGCTTGCCTGGCACTAGCGGTTCCAATGAGCAGTTCTTC
14 | TRBJ1-2 | NA | TRBV30 | TRBD1 | CAWRGQGISYGYTF | TGTGCCTGGAGGGGACAGGGGATCTCCTATGGCTACACCTTC
14 | TRBJ2-1 | once | TRBV21-1 | NA | CASSKRSLAREQFF | TGTGCCAGCAGCAAAAGAAGCTTAGCAAGGGAGCAGTTCTTC
17 | TRBJ2-5 | NA | TRBV5-6 | TRBD2 | CASSLDGLAGFQETQYF | TGTGCCAGCAGCTTGGATGGACTAGCGGGATTCCAAGAGACCCAGTACTTC
15 | TRBJ2-7 | NA | TRBV19 | TRBD1 | CASSRRGQGANEQYF | TGTGCCAGTAGTAGGCGGGGACAGGGGGCCAACGAGCAGTACTTC
14 | TRBJ2-1 | few | TRBV29-1 | TRBD2 | CSVVAGSSYNEQFF | TGCAGCGTTGTAGCGGGCAGCTCCTACAATGAGCAGTTCTTC
18 | TRBJ2-4 | NA | TRBV6-2/TRBV6-3 | TRBD2 | CASSYIAGGPVDKNIQYF | TGTGCCAGCAGTTACATTGCGGGAGGGCCCGTAGACAAAAACATTCAGTACTTC
14 | TRBJ2-1 | NA | TRBV10-2 | TRBD2 | CASSDPGLNNEQFF | TGCGCCAGCAGTGACCCGGGACTAAACAATGAGCAGTTCTTC
16 | TRBJ2-1 | NA | TRBV24-1 | TRBD2 | CATSDPGLAASNEQFF | TGTGCCACCAGTGATCCGGGACTAGCGGCAAGCAATGAGCAGTTCTTC
14 | TRBJ2-4 | NA | TRBV5-6 | NA | CASTTGVGINIQYF | TGTGCCAGCACTACGGGGGTGGGGATCAACATTCAGTACTTC
17 | TRBJ2-6 | NA | TRBV27 | TRBD1 | CASSPSPQGAGANVLTF | TGTGCCAGCAGTCCAAGCCCTCAGGGGGCTGGGGCCAACGTCCTGACTTTC